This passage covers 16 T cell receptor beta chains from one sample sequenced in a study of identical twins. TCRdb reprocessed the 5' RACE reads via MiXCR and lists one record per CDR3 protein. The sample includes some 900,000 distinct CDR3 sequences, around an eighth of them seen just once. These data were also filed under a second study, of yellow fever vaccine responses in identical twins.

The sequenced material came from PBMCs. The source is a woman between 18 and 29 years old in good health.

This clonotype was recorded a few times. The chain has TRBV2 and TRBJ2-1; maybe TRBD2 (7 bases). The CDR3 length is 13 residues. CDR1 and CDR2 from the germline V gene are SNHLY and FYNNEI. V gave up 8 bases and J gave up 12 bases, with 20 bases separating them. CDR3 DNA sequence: TGTGCCAGCTGGGCGTCGGGGGGCCGAGGGCAGTTCTTC. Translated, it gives CASWASGGRGQFF. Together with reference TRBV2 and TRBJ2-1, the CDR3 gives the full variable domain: EPEVTQTPSHQVTQMGQEVILRCVPISNHLYFYWYRQILGQKVEFLVSFYNNEISEKSEIFDDQFSVERPDGSNFTLKIRSTKLEDSAMYFCASWASGGRGQFFGPGTRLTVL.

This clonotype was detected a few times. The CDR3 DNA is TGCAGTGCTAGGCGTACTAGCGGGGGGGCGTTAGAGACCCAGTACTTC. Its translation is CSARRTSGGALETQYF. This chain connects TRBV20-1 to TRBJ2-5; 13 positions match TRBD2. From germline, CDR1 is DFQATT and CDR2 SNEGSKA (reference sequence). The trim removed 3 bases at V and 4 bases at J, leaving 8 bases unmatched. This CDR3 spans 16 amino acids.

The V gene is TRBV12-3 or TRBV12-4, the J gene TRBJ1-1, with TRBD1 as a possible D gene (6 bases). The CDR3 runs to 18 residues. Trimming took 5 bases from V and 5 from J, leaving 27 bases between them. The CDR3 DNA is TGTGCCAGCAGTCTCAGGCGTGAATTAAGACAGGTTGAGACTGAAGCTTTCTTT. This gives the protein CASSLRRELRQVETEAFF.

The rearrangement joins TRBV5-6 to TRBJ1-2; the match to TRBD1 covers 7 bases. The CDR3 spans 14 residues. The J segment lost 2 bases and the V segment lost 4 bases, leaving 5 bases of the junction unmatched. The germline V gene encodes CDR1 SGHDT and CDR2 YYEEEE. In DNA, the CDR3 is TGTGCCAGCAGCGGGGGGACAGTGAACTATGGCTACACCTTC. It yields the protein CASSGGTVNYGYTF. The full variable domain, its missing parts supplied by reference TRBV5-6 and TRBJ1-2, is DAGVTQSPTHLIKTRGQQVTLRCSPKSGHDTVSWYQQALGQGPQFIFQYYEEEERQRGNFPDRFSGHQFPNYSSELNVNALLLGDSALYLCASSGGTVNYGYTFGSGTRLTVV.

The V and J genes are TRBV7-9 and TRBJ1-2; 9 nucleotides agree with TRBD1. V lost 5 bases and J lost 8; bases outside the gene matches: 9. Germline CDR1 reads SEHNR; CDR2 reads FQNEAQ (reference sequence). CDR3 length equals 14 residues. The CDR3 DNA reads TGTGCCAGCAGCCGAGCCGGGACAGGGACAGGCTACACCTTC. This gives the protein CASSRAGTGTGYTF.

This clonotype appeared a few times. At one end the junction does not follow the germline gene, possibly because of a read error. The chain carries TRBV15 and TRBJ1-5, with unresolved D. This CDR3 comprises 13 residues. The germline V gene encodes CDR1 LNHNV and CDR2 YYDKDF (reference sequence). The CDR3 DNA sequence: TGCGCCACCAGCTCAGATGCGGTCCAGCCCCAGCATTTT. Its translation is CATSSDAVQPQHF.

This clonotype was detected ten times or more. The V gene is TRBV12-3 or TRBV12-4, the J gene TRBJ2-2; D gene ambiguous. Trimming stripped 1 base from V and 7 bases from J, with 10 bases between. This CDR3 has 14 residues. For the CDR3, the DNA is TGTGCCAGCAGTTTAGTCCTCAAGGTCGGGGAGCTGTTTTTT. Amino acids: CASSLVLKVGELFF.

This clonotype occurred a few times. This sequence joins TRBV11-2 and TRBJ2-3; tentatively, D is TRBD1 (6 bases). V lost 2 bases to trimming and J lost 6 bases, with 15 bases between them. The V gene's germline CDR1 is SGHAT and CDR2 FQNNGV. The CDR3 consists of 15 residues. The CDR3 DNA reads TGTGCCAGCAGCTTAACAGGGATTGAGAGCGATACGCAGTATTTT. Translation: CASSLTGIESDTQYF. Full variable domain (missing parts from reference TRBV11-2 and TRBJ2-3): EAGVAQSPRYKIIEKRQSVAFWCNPISGHATLYWYQQILGQGPKLLIQFQNNGVVDDSQLPKDRFSAERLKGVDSTLKIQPAKLEDSAVYLCASSLTGIESDTQYFGPGTRLTVL.

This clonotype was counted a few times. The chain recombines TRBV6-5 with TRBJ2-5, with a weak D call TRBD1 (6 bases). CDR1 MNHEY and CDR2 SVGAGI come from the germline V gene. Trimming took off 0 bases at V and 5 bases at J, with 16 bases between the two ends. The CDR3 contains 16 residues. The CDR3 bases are TGTGCCAGCAGTTACTCGATTGCAGGGGCAGTGGAGACCCAGTACTTC. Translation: CASSYSIAGAVETQYF.

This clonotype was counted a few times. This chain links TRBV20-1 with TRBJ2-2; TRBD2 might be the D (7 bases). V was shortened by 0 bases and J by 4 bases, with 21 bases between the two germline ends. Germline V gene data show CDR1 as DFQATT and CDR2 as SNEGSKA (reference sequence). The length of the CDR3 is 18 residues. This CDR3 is CSARERGWGGLGTGELFF. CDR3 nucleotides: TGCAGTGCTAGAGAGAGGGGGTGGGGGGGCCTGGGCACCGGGGAGCTGTTTTTT.

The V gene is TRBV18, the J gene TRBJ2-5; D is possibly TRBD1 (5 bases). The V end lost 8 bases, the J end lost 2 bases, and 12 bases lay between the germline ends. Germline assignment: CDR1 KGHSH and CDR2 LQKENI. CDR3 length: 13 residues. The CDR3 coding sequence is TGTGCCAGCACAGCGCAGGGTCAAGAGACCCAGTACTTC. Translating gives CASTAQGQETQYF. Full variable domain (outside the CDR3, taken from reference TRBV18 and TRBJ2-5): NAGVMQNPRHLVRRRGQEARLRCSPMKGHSHVYWYRQLPEEGLKFMVYLQKENIIDESGMPKERFSAEFPKEGPSILRIQQVVRGDSAAYFCASTAQGQETQYFGPGTRLLVL.

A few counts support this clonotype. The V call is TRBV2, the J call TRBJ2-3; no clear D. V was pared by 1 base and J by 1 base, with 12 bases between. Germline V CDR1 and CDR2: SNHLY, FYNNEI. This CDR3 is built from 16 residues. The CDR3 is CASSEGSLAGTDTQYF. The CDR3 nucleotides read TGTGCCAGCAGTGAAGGGAGTTTAGCTGGCACAGATACGCAGTATTTT.

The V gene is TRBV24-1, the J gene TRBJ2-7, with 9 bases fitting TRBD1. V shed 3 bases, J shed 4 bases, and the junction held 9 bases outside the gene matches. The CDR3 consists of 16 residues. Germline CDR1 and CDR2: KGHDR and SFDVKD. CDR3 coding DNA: TGTGCCACCAGTGATCTCGTGGGACAGGGATTATACGAGCAGTACTTC. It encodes CATSDLVGQGLYEQYF.

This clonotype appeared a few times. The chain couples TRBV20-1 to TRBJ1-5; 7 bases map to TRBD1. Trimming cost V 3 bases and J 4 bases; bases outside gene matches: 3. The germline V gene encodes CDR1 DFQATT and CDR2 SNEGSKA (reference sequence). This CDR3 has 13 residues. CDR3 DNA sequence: TGCAGTGCTAGGACAGGGCTAAATCAGCCCCAGCATTTT. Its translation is CSARTGLNQPQHF.

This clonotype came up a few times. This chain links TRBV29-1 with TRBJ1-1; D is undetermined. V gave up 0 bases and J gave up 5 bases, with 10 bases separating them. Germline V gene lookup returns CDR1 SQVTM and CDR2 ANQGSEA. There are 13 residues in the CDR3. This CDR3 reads CSVEDYPRTEAFF. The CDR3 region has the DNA TGCAGCGTTGAAGATTACCCCAGGACTGAAGCTTTCTTT.

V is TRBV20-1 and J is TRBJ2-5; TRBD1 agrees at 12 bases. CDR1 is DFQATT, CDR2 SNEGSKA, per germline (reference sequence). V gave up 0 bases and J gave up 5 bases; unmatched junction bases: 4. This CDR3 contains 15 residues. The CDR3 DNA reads TGCAGTGCTAGAGATCGGGACAGGGGGCGGGAGACCCAGTACTTC. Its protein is CSARDRDRGRETQYF.